A single sample is the source of the 3 T cell receptor beta chains below, sequenced in a study of T-cell reconstitution after alpha-beta-depleted transplantation in children. TCRbeta library preparation incorporated unique molecular identifiers. MiXCR, run by TCRdb on the PCR reads, gives a single entry per CDR3 protein. Among about 580,000 distinct CDR3 sequences listed, under 25% were seen once. This specimen consisted of PBMCs, mostly from graft donor cells, obtained 360 days after TCRalphabeta/CD19-depleted stem cell transplant. The source of these receptors is a boy in the first two years of life who had a stem cell transplant for acute myeloid leukemia, so the T cells may come from the graft donor.

This clonotype was counted many times. The gene calls are TRBV6-6 and TRBJ1-1, with D possibly TRBD1 on 5 matching bases. Trimming removed 6 bases at V and 3 bases at J, with 11 bases between. Germline CDR1 is MNHNY and CDR2 is SVGAGI (reference sequence). The CDR3 has 13 residues. DNA of the CDR3: TGTGCCAGCAGGGCAGGGTTGGACACTGAAGCTTTCTTT. This translates into CASRAGLDTEAFF.

At least ten counts were recorded for this clonotype. This sequence joins TRBV3-1 and TRBJ2-1, with D perhaps TRBD1 or TRBD2 (5 bases each). CDR3 length equals 15 residues. V gave up 1 base and J gave up 2 bases, with 9 bases separating them. Germline V gene sequence: CDR1 LGHDT, CDR2 YNNKEL (reference sequence). CDR3 loop: CASSQGRGAYNEQFF. CDR3 bases: TGTGCCAGCAGCCAAGGGAGAGGGGCCTACAATGAGCAGTTCTTC.

The CDR3 protein is CASSAYLLAGEPTGELFF. The CDR3 DNA is TGCGCCAGCAGCGCCTACCTACTAGCGGGGGAACCCACCGGGGAGCTGTTTTTT. This sequence joins TRBV4-1 and TRBJ2-2; 11 bases are shared with TRBD2. The germline CDR1 and CDR2 sequences are MGHRA and YSYEKL. V shed 5 bases, J shed 4 bases, and the junction held 12 bases outside the gene matches. CDR3 length: 18 residues.